Described below is a single T cell receptor beta chain sequence and its context. This record comes from a study of cytomegalovirus exposure and HLA in healthy donors. It was with 60 Vbeta and 13 Jbeta primers that the PCR ran. Clones were read by immunoSEQ multiplex PCR, and TCRdb kept only the in-frame ones, dropping some. The sample includes some 170,000 clones, about two thirds seen only once; the top ten take about 2.5%. The CDR3 sequence is 11 residues long. The germline V and J ends were trimmed by 6 bases and 0 bases, with 3 bases remaining between them. Germline values: CDR1 LGHNT, CDR2 FRNRAP.

The rearrangement links TRBV12-5 to TRBJ2-7; D gene unclear. This TCR was recovered from a human donor in good health. Material: PBMCs. Here the CDR3 reads CASGYSYEQYF. The CDR3 DNA follows: TGTGCTAGTGGCTACTCCTACGAGCAGTACTTC.